The T cell receptor beta chain described here comes from a study of beta chain features in type 1 diabetes. Study details: Investigators examined roughly 99,000,000 sorted cells across all samples. Study-wide results and limits: There was a moderate but significant shortening of TCRB CDR3s in all four CD4+ subsets of Type 1 diabetes patients. Cells with high TCR expression could be over-represented when cDNA is sequenced. HLA influence on TCRB rearrangement stayed unresolved here.

Every bit of the isolated RNA underwent reverse transcription, so sequencing read expressed TCRB transcripts. Sequenced naive, central memory and regulatory T cell samples produced an average of around 3.5 million reads. Sequenced by immunoSEQ multiplex PCR; TCRdb stores in-frame clones only, minus some. In the table there are hundreds of thousands of clones, about 14% of which are singletons. Comments on this clone: Antigen specificity is unknown. This CDR3 is also generated by other DNA sequences in the sample.

Germline-derived CDR1 and CDR2 are GTSNPN and SVGIG (reference sequence). The CDR3 totals 11 residues. V shed 1 base and J shed 1 base, with 2 bases lying between them. The chain recombines TRBV30 with TRBJ2-7; D is uncertain. The TCR sequence derives from a man aged 18 to 29 with type 1 diabetes. The source material was naive CD4+ T cells from blood. The CDR3 loop is CAWSGSYEQYF. Written as DNA, the CDR3 is TGTGCCTGGAGTGGGTCCTACGAGCAGTACTTC.